These 24 T cell receptor beta chains originate from one sample sequenced in a study of blood T cell repertoires in COVID-19. Repertoires were generated with immunoSEQ multiplex PCR, while TCRdb's copy carries only in-frame clones and drops some. This table holds about 50,000 clones, around 83% found once. The material sequenced was peripheral blood. The receptors here all came from a man between 60 and 75 years old with acute or convalescent COVID-19.

This chain uses TRBV7-8 with TRBJ1-6; perhaps TRBD1 as D (5 bases). CDR1 SGHVS and CDR2 FQNEAQ come from the germline V gene. The CDR3 spans 15 residues. Trimming removed 4 bases at V and 12 bases at J, with 19 bases between. This CDR3 is CASSSYRTLGEPLHF. The CDR3 DNA follows: TGTGCCAGCAGCTCTTACAGGACCCTAGGGGAACCCCTCCACTTT.

The J gene is TRBJ2-1, the V gene TRBV20-1; D is possibly TRBD1 (6 bases). Trimming left V 3 bases short and J 12 bases short, with 24 bases between. The germline V gene encodes CDR1 DFQATT and CDR2 SNEGSKA (reference sequence). This CDR3 has 15 amino acids. CDR3 protein: CSASRSAAILGGQFF. DNA for the CDR3: TGCAGTGCTAGTCGCTCAGCGGCCATCTTAGGGGGGCAGTTCTTC.

This chain links TRBV10-2 with TRBJ2-1; 9 nucleotides agree with TRBD1. The germline V gene encodes CDR1 WSHSY and CDR2 SAAADI. V lost 4 bases and J lost 5; bases outside the gene matches: 12. This CDR3 spans 17 amino acids. CDR3 nucleotide sequence: TGCGCCAGCAGTGCCTACTCCGGGACAGGGCAGGACAATGAGCAGTTCTTC. Protein sequence: CASSAYSGTGQDNEQFF.

The rearrangement links TRBV5-4 to TRBJ1-2; 9 nucleotides line up with TRBD1. J lost 8 bases, V lost 1 base, and 6 bases had no gene match. Germline-derived CDR1 and CDR2 are SGHNT and YYREEE (reference sequence). The CDR3 runs 14 residues. As DNA, the CDR3 is TGTGCCAGCAGCTTGACCGGGACAGGGATCGGCTACACCTTC. Its translation is CASSLTGTGIGYTF.

The chain uses TRBV6-5 and TRBJ2-5; 9 nucleotides agree with TRBD1. Trimming took 5 bases from V and 4 from J; bases not matched to a gene: 5. The germline V gene encodes CDR1 MNHEY and CDR2 SVGAGI. This CDR3 has 14 amino acids. CDR3 residues: CASSKLDRGETQYF. As DNA, the CDR3 is TGTGCCAGCAGTAAATTGGACAGGGGAGAGACCCAGTACTTC.

The CDR3 nucleotides read TGTGCCAGCAGCTTAACCCGGGACGGGGGACGGCGCAATGAGCAGTTCTTC. Translation: CASSLTRDGGRRNEQFF. The chain has TRBV7-3 and TRBJ2-1, with a possible D match to TRBD2 (6 bases). V gave up 0 bases and J gave up 6 bases, with 18 bases separating them. Germline V gene sequence: CDR1 SGHTA, CDR2 FQGTGA. The length of the CDR3 is 17 residues.

The gene calls are TRBV5-1 and TRBJ2-3; TRBD1 matches 9 bases. Per germline, CDR1 SGHRS and CDR2 YFSETQ. The CDR3 has 16 amino acids. Trimming took 3 bases from V and 3 from J; bases not matched to a gene: 8. CDR3 amino acids: CASSSGTGSGTDTQYF. CDR3 in DNA: TGCGCCAGCAGCTCTGGGACAGGGTCCGGAACAGATACGCAGTATTTT.

This clone was picked up one time. The CDR3 here is CARGLGGYYEQYF. For the CDR3, the DNA is TGTGCCAGAGGGTTGGGGGGGTACTACGAGCAGTACTTC. The chain couples TRBV27 to TRBJ2-7, with 7 bases that match TRBD2. The CDR3 totals 13 residues. V lost 9 bases, J lost 3 bases, and 8 bases stayed unmatched. Germline CDR1 is MNHEY and CDR2 is SMNVEV (reference sequence).

This chain joins TRBV5-1 and TRBJ2-6, with 10 bases that match TRBD1. Germline trimming cut 1 base from V and 0 bases from J; bases unmatched to any gene: 7. Looked up from germline, CDR1 is SGHRS and CDR2 is YFSETQ. The CDR3 covers 19 residues. CDR3 sequence (DNA): TGCGCCAGCAGCTTGTCTCCGGGACAGGGGTCCTCTGGGGCCAACGTCCTGACTTTC. This encodes CASSLSPGQGSSGANVLTF.

The chain joins TRBV2 to TRBJ2-2, with a weak D call TRBD1 (5 bases). Trimming removed 7 bases from V and 8 bases from J, with 14 bases in between. Germline lookup yields CDR1 SNHLY and CDR2 FYNNEI. The CDR3 is 13 residues long. CDR3 sequence (DNA): TGTGCCAGCACGTTCAGGGTCGTAGGGGAGCTGTTTTTT. Its translation is CASTFRVVGELFF.

The chain has TRBV27 and TRBJ2-1, with 11 bases identical to TRBD2. The CDR3 runs to 16 residues. CDR1 is MNHEY and CDR2 is SMNVEV in the germline V gene (reference sequence). The V and J ends lost 6 bases and 7 bases, in that order; junction bases with no gene match: 11. In DNA, the CDR3 is TGTGCCAGCAGACCCTCTTGGGCTAGCGGGAGGAATGAGCAGTTCTTC. Translation: CASRPSWASGRNEQFF.

The chain is built from TRBV10-1 and TRBJ2-1; 7 nucleotides line up with TRBD2. Germline CDR1 reads WNHNN; CDR2 reads SYGVQD (reference sequence). V dropped 0 bases and J dropped 0; count of bases not matched to a gene: 2. This CDR3 is 16 amino acids long. The CDR3: CASSESASGSYNEQFF. The CDR3 DNA follows: TGCGCCAGCAGTGAGTCGGCTAGCGGCTCCTACAATGAGCAGTTCTTC.

The genes are TRBV11-1 and TRBJ2-3; 8 nucleotides line up with TRBD1. V lost 4 bases and J lost 2; bases outside the gene matches: 5. Germline-derived CDR1 and CDR2 are SGHAT and FQDESV (reference sequence). This CDR3 contains 15 residues. For the CDR3, the DNA is TGTGCCAGCAGCTCGAACAGGGGGTTCACAGATACGCAGTATTTT. Its protein is CASSSNRGFTDTQYF.

The rearrangement joins TRBV28 to TRBJ2-2, with a weak D call TRBD1 (6 bases). The CDR3 spans 12 residues. The germline gives CDR1 MDHEN, CDR2 SYDVKM. The germline V and J ends were trimmed by 8 bases and 4 bases, with 8 bases remaining between them. The CDR3: CASQGSTGELFF. The CDR3 DNA follows: TGTGCCAGCCAGGGGAGCACCGGGGAGCTGTTTTTT.

This clone was seen repeatedly, ten times or more. The J gene is TRBJ2-1, the V gene TRBV13; 13 nucleotides agree with TRBD2. The junction had 6 bases not matched to a gene; V was cut back by 6 bases and J by 10 bases. The germline V gene encodes CDR1 PRHDT and CDR2 FYEKMQ (reference sequence). This CDR3 has 14 residues. CDR3 DNA: TGTGCCAGCAGGGTTAGGGGACTAGCGGGGGAGCAGTTCTTC. This gives the protein CASRVRGLAGEQFF.

The chain carries TRBV7-9 and TRBJ2-1; TRBD2 matches at 7 bases. This CDR3 comprises 16 residues. Germline V gene lookup returns CDR1 SEHNR and CDR2 FQNEAQ (reference sequence). The ends lost 5 bases at V and 0 bases at J; junction bases unmatched: 7. The CDR3 loop reads CASSPRGGSSYNEQFF. For the CDR3, the DNA is TGTGCCAGCAGCCCCCGTGGCGGGAGCTCCTACAATGAGCAGTTCTTC. Variable domain in full (rest from reference TRBV7-9 and TRBJ2-1): DTGVSQNPRHKITKRGQNVTFRCDPISEHNRLYWYRQTLGQGPEFLTYFQNEAQLEKSRLLSDRFSAERPKGSFSTLEIQRTEQGDSAMYLCASSPRGGSSYNEQFFGPGTRLTVL.

The chain has TRBV5-4 and TRBJ2-5, with 14 nucleotides matching TRBD2. The CDR3 totals 16 residues. J gave up 4 bases and V 0 bases, and 2 bases lay outside the gene matches. Per germline, CDR1 SGHNT and CDR2 YYREEE (reference sequence). The CDR3 DNA is TGTGCCAGCAGCTTGGGGGGACTAGCGGGAGCAGAGACCCAGTACTTC. It specifies CASSLGGLAGAETQYF.

The genes are TRBV6-5 and TRBJ1-3; tentatively, D is TRBD1 (6 bases). With 0 bases removed from V and 4 bases from J, the gap between germline ends came to 10 bases. CDR3 length equals 15 residues. The germline gives CDR1 MNHEY, CDR2 SVGAGI. The CDR3 region is CASSYSGTLGNTIYF. The CDR3 DNA reads as TGTGCCAGCAGTTACTCGGGGACACTCGGAAACACCATATATTTT.

The chain recombines TRBV9 with TRBJ1-3; perhaps TRBD1 as D (6 bases). Trimming left V 3 bases short and J 0 bases short, with 16 bases between. This CDR3 spans 17 amino acids. Germline values: CDR1 SGDLS, CDR2 YYNGEE. The CDR3 loop reads CASSETDRRHSGNTIYF. The CDR3 region has the DNA TGTGCCAGCAGCGAAACCGACAGGCGTCACTCTGGAAACACCATATATTTT.

The table lists this clone with a few counts. J is TRBJ1-6 and V is TRBV6-5, with 7 bases matching TRBD1. Per germline, CDR1 MNHEY and CDR2 SVGAGI. CDR3 length: 15 amino acids. V lost 8 bases to trimming and J lost 4 bases; unmatched junction nucleotides: 8. In DNA, the CDR3 is TGTGCCAGCCGTACAGGGGCCCATTATAATTCACCCCTCCACTTT. It codes for CASRTGAHYNSPLHF.

A single count supports this clone. The chain has TRBV28 and TRBJ2-7, with 8 nucleotides matching TRBD1. CDR3 size: 16 residues. The J segment lost 3 bases and the V segment lost 6 bases, leaving 13 bases of the junction unmatched. Germline V gene data show CDR1 as MDHEN and CDR2 as SYDVKM. As DNA, the CDR3 is TGTGCCAGCAGCACCTCCCCGGCAGGGGGCCGCTACGAGCAGTACTTC. Protein: CASSTSPAGGRYEQYF. Full variable domain (rest looked up from reference TRBV28 and TRBJ2-7): DVKVTQSSRYLVKRTGEKVFLECVQDMDHENMFWYRQDPGLGLRLIYFSYDVKMKEKGDIPEGYSVSREKKERFSLILESASTNQTSMYLCASSTSPAGGRYEQYFGPGTRLTVT.

This chain connects TRBV10-3 to TRBJ1-1; no clear D gene. The germline V gene has CDR1 ENHRY and CDR2 SYGVKD. The V end was cut by 4 bases, the J end by 11 bases, with 8 bases between. This CDR3 has 10 residues. CDR3 DNA: TGTGCCATCAGTGTACGAGGGGCTTTCTTT. It specifies CAISVRGAFF.

The chain joins TRBV28 to TRBJ2-1, with D uncertain. V was trimmed by 2 bases and J by 7 bases, leaving 12 bases between them. Germline assignment: CDR1 MDHEN and CDR2 SYDVKM. This CDR3 spans 14 amino acids. The CDR3 loop reads CASSLGNMYNEQFF. The CDR3 bases are TGTGCCAGCAGTTTAGGCAACATGTATAATGAGCAGTTCTTC.

The chain uses TRBV4-1 and TRBJ2-7, with TRBD2 matching over 14 bases. V lost 3 bases to trimming and J lost 5 bases; unmatched junction nucleotides: 9. The CDR3 covers 17 residues. The germline gives CDR1 MGHRA, CDR2 YSYEKL. CDR3 protein: CASSQARLAGGPDEQYF. The CDR3 DNA reads TGCGCCAGCAGCCAGGCTAGACTAGCGGGAGGGCCGGACGAGCAGTACTTC.